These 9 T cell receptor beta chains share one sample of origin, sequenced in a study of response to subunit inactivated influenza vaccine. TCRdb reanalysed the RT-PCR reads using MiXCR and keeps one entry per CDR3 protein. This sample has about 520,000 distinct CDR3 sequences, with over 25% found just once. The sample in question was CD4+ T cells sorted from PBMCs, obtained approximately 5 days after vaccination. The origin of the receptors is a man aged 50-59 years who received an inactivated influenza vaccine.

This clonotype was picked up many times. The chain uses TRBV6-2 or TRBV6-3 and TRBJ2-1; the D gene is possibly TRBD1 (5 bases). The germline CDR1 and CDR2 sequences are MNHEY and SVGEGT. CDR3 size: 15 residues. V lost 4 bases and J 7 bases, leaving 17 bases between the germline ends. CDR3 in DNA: TGTGCCAGCAGTTTCCCGCGAAGTAGGGGAAATGAGCAGTTCTTC. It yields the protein CASSFPRSRGNEQFF.

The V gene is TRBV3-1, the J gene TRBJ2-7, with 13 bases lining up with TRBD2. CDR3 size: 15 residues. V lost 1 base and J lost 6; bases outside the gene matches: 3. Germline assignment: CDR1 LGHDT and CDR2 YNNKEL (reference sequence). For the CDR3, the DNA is TGTGCCAGCAGCCAAGGACTAGCGGGAGGTCGCGAGCAGTACTTC. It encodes CASSQGLAGGREQYF.

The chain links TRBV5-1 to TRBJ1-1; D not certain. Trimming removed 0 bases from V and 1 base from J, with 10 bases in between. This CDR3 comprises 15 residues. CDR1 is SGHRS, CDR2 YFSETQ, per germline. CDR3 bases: TGCGCCAGCAGCTTGGTTCCGAAATCGAACACTGAAGCTTTCTTT. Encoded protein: CASSLVPKSNTEAFF.

CDR3 residues: CASSRDSHEQYF. The CDR3 DNA sequence: TGTGCCAGCAGCAGGGACAGCCACGAGCAGTACTTC. The gene calls are TRBV12-3 or TRBV12-4 and TRBJ2-7; TRBD1 aligns across 7 bases. The CDR3 has 12 residues. The trim removed 6 bases at V and 5 bases at J, leaving 4 bases unmatched.

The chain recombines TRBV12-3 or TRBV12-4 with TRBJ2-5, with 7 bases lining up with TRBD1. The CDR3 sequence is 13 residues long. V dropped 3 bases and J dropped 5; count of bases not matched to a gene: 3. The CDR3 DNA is TGTGCCAGCAGTTTCAAGGGGGCTGAGACCCAGTACTTC. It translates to CASSFKGAETQYF.

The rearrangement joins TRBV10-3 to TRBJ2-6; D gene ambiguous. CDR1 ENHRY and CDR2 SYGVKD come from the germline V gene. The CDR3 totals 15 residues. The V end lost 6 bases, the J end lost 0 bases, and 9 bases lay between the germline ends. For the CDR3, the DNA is TGTGCCATCAGGCCACCTAGCTCTGGGGCCAACGTCCTGACTTTC. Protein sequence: CAIRPPSSGANVLTF.

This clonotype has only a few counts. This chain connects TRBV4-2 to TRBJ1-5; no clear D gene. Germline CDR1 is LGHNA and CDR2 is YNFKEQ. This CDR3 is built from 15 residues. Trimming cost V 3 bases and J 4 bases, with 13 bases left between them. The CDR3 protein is CASSHSRYTNQPQHF. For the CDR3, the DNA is TGTGCCAGCAGCCACTCCCGTTACACAAATCAGCCCCAGCATTTT.

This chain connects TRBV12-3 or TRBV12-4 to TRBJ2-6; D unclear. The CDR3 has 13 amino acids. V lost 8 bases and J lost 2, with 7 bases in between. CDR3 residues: CASVFPGANVLTF. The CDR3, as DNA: TGTGCCAGCGTGTTTCCTGGGGCCAACGTCCTGACTTTC.

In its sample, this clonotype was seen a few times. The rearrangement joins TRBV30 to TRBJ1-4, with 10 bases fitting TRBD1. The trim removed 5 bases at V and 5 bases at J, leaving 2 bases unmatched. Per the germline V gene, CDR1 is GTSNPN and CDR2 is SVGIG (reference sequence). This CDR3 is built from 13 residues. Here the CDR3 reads CAWWTGGNEKLFF. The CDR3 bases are TGTGCCTGGTGGACAGGGGGAAATGAAAAACTGTTTTTT.